The source of this TCR beta chain is a study of blood T cells in healthy people across ages. A J-beta primer mix and a sample-barcoded 5' primer were used in a second PCR of about 7 to 12 cycles. The study obtained at least 2.5 million CDR3-containing paired-end reads from every sample. TCRdb independently ran MiXCR on the 5' RACE reads; one entry per CDR3 protein. The sample gives 920,000 or so distinct CDR3 sequences, less than 50% of which show up once; 15% to 20% is in the top ten. The amount of total RNA extracted per sample was at least 5 micrograms. The V gene lost 6 bases and the J gene lost 3 bases, with 21 bases spanning the gap. The CDR3 runs 16 residues. Germline V lookup: CDR1 PRHDT, CDR2 FYEKMQ (reference sequence). This clonotype was detected only a few times. Its antigen remains unidentified. Study-wide results and limits: Roughly linearly, TCR beta diversity per million T cells fell as age increased.

Sample: blood. V and J are TRBV13 and TRBJ2-7; D unclear. The TCR was taken from a woman aged 55-70 years in good health. As DNA, the CDR3 is TGTGCCAGCAGTTCGACCGTAAATCAGACGGTCTACGAGCAGTACTTC. Amino acids: CASSSTVNQTVYEQYF. Together with reference TRBV13 and TRBJ2-7, the CDR3 gives the full variable domain: AAGVIQSPRHLIKEKRETATLKCYPIPRHDTVYWYQQGPGQDPQFLISFYEKMQSDKGSIPDRFSAQQFSDYHSELNMSSLELGDSALYFCASSSTVNQTVYEQYFGPGTRLTVT.